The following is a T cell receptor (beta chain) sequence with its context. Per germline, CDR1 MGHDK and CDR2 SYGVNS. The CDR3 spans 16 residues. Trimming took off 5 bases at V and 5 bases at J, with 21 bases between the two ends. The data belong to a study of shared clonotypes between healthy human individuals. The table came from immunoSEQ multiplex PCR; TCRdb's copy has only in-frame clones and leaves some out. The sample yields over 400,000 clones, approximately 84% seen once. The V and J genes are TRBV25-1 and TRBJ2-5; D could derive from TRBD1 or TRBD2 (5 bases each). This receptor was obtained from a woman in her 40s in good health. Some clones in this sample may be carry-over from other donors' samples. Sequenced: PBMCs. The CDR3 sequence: CASSFTRDPTGETQYF. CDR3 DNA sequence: TGTGCCAGCAGTTTCACCCGGGACCCCACTGGGGAGACCCAGTACTTC.